The entry below describes one TCR beta chain. This sample is drawn from a study of blood T cell repertoires in COVID-19. About the research overall: Both acute and convalescent COVID-19 samples were obtained from the United States, Italy and Spain. T cells, B-cell-depleted T cells, or PBMCs supplied cDNA or gDNA.

Repertoires were generated with immunoSEQ multiplex PCR, while TCRdb's copy carries only in-frame clones and drops some. Among approximately 180,000 clones listed, about nine tenths were seen once. This CDR3 spans 14 amino acids. V gave up 0 bases and J gave up 1 base, with 6 bases separating them. Germline lookup yields CDR1 LNHNV and CDR2 YYDKDF (reference sequence). The TCR comes from a man in his fifties or sixties with acute or convalescent COVID-19. The specimen sequenced was peripheral blood. This chain connects TRBV15 to TRBJ2-5; D is unresolved. The CDR3, as DNA: TGTGCCACCAGCAGAGACACAGTCCAAGAGACCCAGTACTTC. Translating it yields CATSRDTVQETQYF. Together with reference TRBV15 and TRBJ2-5, the CDR3 gives the full variable domain: DAMVIQNPRYQVTQFGKPVTLSCSQTLNHNVMYWYQQKSSQAPKLLFHYYDKDFNNEADTPDNFQSRRPNTSFCFLDIRSPGLGDTAMYLCATSRDTVQETQYFGPGTRLLVL.